This T cell receptor (beta chain) derives from a study of blood T cell repertoires in COVID-19. Cohorts were based on clinical histories the participants reported. Only in-frame clones appear in the TCRdb table, and some are missing; sequencing was by immunoSEQ multiplex PCR. This table holds around 250,000 clones, around 93% found once. The CDR3 is 15 amino acids. Germline V CDR1 and CDR2: MGHRA, YSYEKL. J was trimmed by 0 bases and V by 2 bases; bases with no gene match: 0. The chain couples TRBV4-1 to TRBJ1-3, with 8 positions matching TRBD1. This TCR was recovered from a human donor in a cohort exposed to, infected with or recovered from COVID-19 (not recorded which). The donor label of this sample is uncertain. Sequencing input: PBMCs or T cells enriched from blood (not recorded which). This CDR3 reads CASSQTGGSGNTIYF. The CDR3 DNA sequence: TGCGCCAGCAGCCAAACAGGGGGCTCTGGAAACACCATATATTTT.